Reported below is one TCR beta chain. The sample originates from a study of blood T cell repertoires in COVID-19. TCRdb's table, derived via immunoSEQ multiplex PCR, lists solely in-frame clones and lacks some. Of about 300,000 clones in the sample, approximately 90% were seen once. Between the trimmed V and J ends, which lost 4 bases and 3 bases, there was a span of 9 bases. Germline V CDR1 and CDR2: KGHDR, SFDVKD. The CDR3 sequence is 14 residues long. Input material: PBMCs or T cells enriched from blood (not recorded which). This clonotype was sampled from a man between 25 and 39 years old who had recovered from COVID-19. This chain joins TRBV24-1 and TRBJ1-5; D is ambiguous. The chain's CDR3 is CATSDHRSNQPQHF. DNA of the CDR3: TGTGCCACCAGTGACCACAGATCCAATCAGCCCCAGCATTTT.